The 5 T cell receptor beta chains reported below all come from one sample, sequenced in a study of regulatory T cells in long-lasting Graves disease. Library construction for TCR beta used iRepertoire HTBI primers and Arm-PCR of CDR3 regions. TCRdb called the multiplex PCR reads again in MiXCR, with one record for every CDR3 protein. Seen here are approximately 400,000 distinct CDR3 sequences, approximately 25% observed once, and the top ten hold 25% to 30%. Time point: persistent/refractory GD, antithyroid drugs over 5 years with positive TRAb. Preparation of the TCR library used RNA extracted from PBMCs. Specimen: peripheral blood mononuclear cells (PBMCs), collected when the disease was refractory, from a patient treated with antithyroid drugs. The receptors were gathered from a woman in her thirties or forties with Graves disease.

Details on this clonotype: A much larger clone differs from this one at a single base, so this may be a read error. The gene calls are TRBV7-9 and TRBJ2-5; possible D gene TRBD1, 5 bases. Germline V gene sequence: CDR1 SEHNR, CDR2 FQNEAQ (reference sequence). The CDR3 has 13 residues. CDR3 region: CVSSFKGQETQYF. Written as DNA, the CDR3 is TGTGTCAGCAGCTTTAAGGGGCAAGAGACCCAGTACTTC.

This clonotype was detected many times. The rearrangement joins TRBV28 to TRBJ1-4; D perhaps matches TRBD1 (6 bases). With 8 bases removed from V and 8 bases from J, the gap between germline ends came to 15 bases. The germline CDR1 and CDR2 sequences are MDHEN and SYDVKM. The CDR3 runs 13 residues. The CDR3 loop is CASRGTGREKLFF. The CDR3 nucleotides are TGTGCCAGCCGTGGAACAGGGCGGGAAAAACTGTTTTTT. The whole variable domain, remainder taken from reference TRBV28 and TRBJ1-4, is DVKVTQSSRYLVKRTGEKVFLECVQDMDHENMFWYRQDPGLGLRLIYFSYDVKMKEKGDIPEGYSVSREKKERFSLILESASTNQTSMYLCASRGTGREKLFFGSGTQLSVL.

The chain uses TRBV12-3 or TRBV12-4 and TRBJ2-7, with 7 bases that match TRBD2. J gave up 0 bases and V 3 bases, and 2 bases lay outside the gene matches. This CDR3 is built from 14 residues. The chain's CDR3 is CASSFKRGSYEQYF. CDR3 in DNA: TGTGCCAGCAGTTTTAAGCGGGGCTCCTACGAGCAGTACTTC.

This clonotype has more than one count but fewer than ten. V usage is TRBV6-1 and J usage is TRBJ2-7; tentative D call: TRBD2 (5 bases). Trimming took 6 bases from V and 4 from J, leaving 22 bases between them. CDR1 is MNHNS, CDR2 SASEGT, per germline. The CDR3 spans 16 residues. The CDR3 loop reads CASSPLIVEEGYEQYF. The DNA of the CDR3 is TGTGCCAGCAGCCCTTTAATAGTGGAGGAAGGGTACGAGCAGTACTTC.

The chain joins TRBV6-4 to TRBJ1-2; tentative D call: TRBD1 (5 bases). Between the trimmed V and J ends, which lost 6 bases and 6 bases, there was a span of 14 bases. CDR1 and CDR2 from the germline V gene are MRHNA and SNTAGT. This CDR3 has 13 residues. CDR3 residues: CASRGPGTHGYTF. The CDR3, as DNA: TGTGCCAGCAGGGGACCGGGCACCCATGGCTACACCTTC.